This is a list of T cell receptor beta chains from one sample in a study of human T cells and chemical hapten exposure. MiXCR, applied by TCRdb to the RACE reads, yields one record per CDR3 protein. Of a few hundred thousand distinct CDR3 sequences in the sample, approximately 5.1% were seen once. The specimen comprised whole blood, sampled in connection with sensitization to the hapten diphenylcyclopropenone (DPC). The receptors were sampled from a woman aged 50 to 60 with alopecia areata. Some clones in this sample may be carry-over from other donors' samples. Both conserved end residues are part of each CDR3. The order of the fields is clone size, D gene, J gene, V gene, CDR3 DNA, CDR3 protein. D genes are given only for firm matches. For some rows the clone size is stated as once, few or many, or as a class when expanded; others skip it.

>few|NA|TRBJ2-7|TRBV30
TGTGCGACGCACCGGGGGTCCGGGGAGCAGTACTTC
CATHRGSGEQYF
>NA|NA|TRBJ2-3|TRBV11-2
TGTGCCAGCAGCCGAGGGACTTTCGGCACAGATACGCAGTATTTT
CASSRGTFGTDTQYF
>many|NA|TRBJ2-4|TRBV4-3
TGCGCCAGCAGCCAAGATTCCGACGCGACTATTCAGTACTTC
CASSQDSDATIQYF
>many|TRBD1|TRBJ2-7|TRBV29-1
TGCAGCGCACGACAGGGCTTATCCTACGAGCAGTACTTC
CSARQGLSYEQYF
>few|TRBD1|TRBJ2-5|TRBV2
TGTGCCAGCAGGGCCGGGACAGGGGTTCAAGAGACCCAGTACTTC
CASRAGTGVQETQYF
>many|TRBD1|TRBJ1-1|TRBV13
TGTGCCAGCAGCCTTAACAGGGGACAGAACACTGAAGCTTTCTTT
CASSLNRGQNTEAFF
>NA|NA|TRBJ1-5|TRBV9
TGTGCCAGCAGTCCTGACAGTGGGGATCAGCCCCAGCATTTT
CASSPDSGDQPQHF
>many|NA|TRBJ2-7|TRBV14
TGTGCCAGCAGCCAAGATGTATGGGGGGGCGACGAGCAGTACTTC
CASSQDVWGGDEQYF
>few|TRBD1|TRBJ2-3|TRBV11-3
TGTGCCAGCAGCGAGACAGGGGCCCCCACAGATACGCAGTATTTT
CASSETGAPTDTQYF
>few|NA|TRBJ2-7|TRBV20-1
TGCAGTGCTAGAAAGCGGTCCTACGAGCAGTACTTC
CSARKRSYEQYF
>NA|NA|TRBJ2-5|TRBV6-1
TGTGCCAGCACCATAACACAGACGGAGACCCAGTACTTC
CASTITQTETQYF
>many|NA|TRBJ2-7|TRBV29-1
TGCAGCGTTGTCGGCGGTGCGAACTACGAGCAGTACTTC
CSVVGGANYEQYF
>many|TRBD2|TRBJ2-1|TRBV7-2
TGTGCCAGCAGCTTCGGACTAGCGGGGGACTACAATGAGCAGTTCTTC
CASSFGLAGDYNEQFF
>NA|NA|TRBJ1-2|TRBV7-8
TGTGCCAGCAGCTTAAATAAAGGCTATGGCTACACCTTC
CASSLNKGYGYTF
>few|TRBD1|TRBJ2-7|TRBV28
TGTGCCAGCAGTTTGATCGGGGACAGTACCTACGAGCAGTACTTC
CASSLIGDSTYEQYF
>NA|TRBD1|TRBJ1-1|TRBV6-5
TGTGCCAGCAGCGAGGTAGGGGGCGCGGGTACTGAAGCTTTCTTT
CASSEVGGAGTEAFF
>many|TRBD1|TRBJ1-3|TRBV6-6
TGTGCCAGCAGTTGGGAGGGGGCTCAAGGAAACACCATATATTTT
CASSWEGAQGNTIYF
>many|TRBD1|TRBJ1-2|TRBV15
TGTGCCACCAGCGAATCTTCCGGGACAGCATTCTATGGCTACACCTTC
CATSESSGTAFYGYTF
>NA|TRBD2|TRBJ2-7|TRBV5-1
TGCGCCAGCAGCCCGGCGGGGGGGTTCTACGAGCAGTACTTC
CASSPAGGFYEQYF
>many|NA|TRBJ2-7|TRBV5-1
TGCGCCAGCAGCTTGGTCCCGGAAGGTCTGGAGCAGTACTTC
CASSLVPEGLEQYF
>many|NA|TRBJ1-5|TRBV4-3
TGCGCCAGCAGCCATGTAGGGGGGGGCGACAATCAGCCCCAGCATTTT
CASSHVGGGDNQPQHF
>many|NA|TRBJ2-7|TRBV19
TGTGCCAGTAGTATAGCACTGGGCTCCTACGAGCAGTACTTC
CASSIALGSYEQYF
>NA|NA|TRBJ2-7|TRBV30
TGTGCCTGGAGTGACGGGGCCTACGAGCAGTACTTC
CAWSDGAYEQYF
>many|TRBD2|TRBJ2-1|TRBV14
TGTGCCAGCAGCCTTGAGAGGCGGGGGGAGCAGTTCTTC
CASSLERRGEQFF
>NA|NA|TRBJ1-6|TRBV14
TGTGCCAGCAGCCAAGGTGGGGGTGTAGGTTCACCCCTCCACTTT
CASSQGGGVGSPLHF
>NA|NA|TRBJ1-1|TRBV5-4
TGTGCCAGCAGCCCGGGGCAGGGGCGAACTGATGCTTTCTTT
CASSPGQGRTDAFF
>many|NA|TRBJ1-4|TRBV5-4
TGTGCCAGCAGCTTGGAGAATGAAAAACTGTTTTTT
CASSLENEKLFF
>NA|NA|TRBJ2-6|TRBV10-3
TGTGCCATCAGTGATGGGCAGGGATCCTCTGGGGCCAACGTCCTGACTTTC
CAISDGQGSSGANVLTF
>NA|NA|TRBJ2-2|TRBV12-3/TRBV12-4
TGTGCCAGCAGTTTACAGGACAACACCGGGGAGCTGTTTTTT
CASSLQDNTGELFF
>many|NA|TRBJ1-1|TRBV6-1
TGTGCCAGCGCCGAGACTATGAACACTGAAGCTTTCTTT
CASAETMNTEAFF
>many|TRBD1|TRBJ1-4|TRBV5-1
TGTGCCAGCAGCTTAGCGGGACAGGGGAATGAAAAACTGTTTTTT
CASSLAGQGNEKLFF
>NA|TRBD1|TRBJ1-2|TRBV11-2
TGTGCCAGCAGCACCTGGACAGGGTCGCATAACTATGGCTACACCTTC
CASSTWTGSHNYGYTF
>few|TRBD2|TRBJ2-1|TRBV7-9
TGTGCCAGCAGCTTGGGGCGGGAGGGCCGTTATGGGGAGCAGTTCTTC
CASSLGREGRYGEQFF
>many|NA|TRBJ1-2|TRBV7-2
TGTGCCAGCAGCTTGACAGGCGAAATTGGCTACACCTTC
CASSLTGEIGYTF
>many|NA|TRBJ2-5|TRBV7-2
TGTGCCAGCAGCCCGGGACCTAGCCAAGAGACCCAGTACTTC
CASSPGPSQETQYF
>many|TRBD1|TRBJ1-1|TRBV11-2
TGTGCCAGCAGCGCTTCATTGGACAGGGCGAACACTGAAGCTTTCTTT
CASSASLDRANTEAFF
>many|TRBD2|TRBJ2-3|TRBV30
TGTGCCCTGGAGGCGGGAGATGCAGATACGCAGTATTTT
CALEAGDADTQYF
>few|NA|TRBJ2-7|TRBV9
TGTGCCAGCAGCGTAGCAAGTCAAGGGTACGAGCAGTACTTC
CASSVASQGYEQYF